A selection of T cell receptor beta chains follows, all from one sample in a study of blood T cell repertoires in COVID-19. TCRdb keeps only in-frame clones here, not all; method: immunoSEQ multiplex PCR. The data hold just under 150,000 clones, with about nine tenths observed a single time. The sample was peripheral blood. The receptors derive from a man in his fifties or sixties who had recovered from COVID-19. Each CDR3 is given with its conserved first and last residue. D genes are given only for firm matches. Expanded clones are given a class, and other clones once, few, many or no size at all.

d_gene	len	v_gene	j_gene	abundance	CDR3aa	CDR3nt
TRBD1	13	TRBV27	TRBJ2-7	.	CASSLAATGGQYF	TGTGCCAGCAGTTTGGCCGCGACAGGGGGGCAGTACTTC
.	16	TRBV21-1	TRBJ2-1	.	CASSQNGEGEYNEQFF	TGTGCCAGCAGCCAAAACGGAGAGGGTGAGTACAATGAGCAGTTCTTC
.	16	TRBV4-2	TRBJ1-4	.	CASSQEGGAMNEKLFF	TGTGCCAGCAGCCAAGAAGGGGGGGCGATGAATGAAAAACTGTTTTTT
TRBD1	14	TRBV5-1	TRBJ1-2	.	CASSLGQGTYGYTF	TGCGCCAGCAGCTTGGGACAGGGGACATATGGCTACACCTTC
.	15	TRBV7-2	TRBJ1-5	.	CASSLVSGEDQPQHF	TGTGCCAGCAGCTTAGTTTCAGGGGAAGATCAGCCCCAGCATTTT
TRBD2	14	TRBV7-6	TRBJ2-5	.	CASSPRGVWETQYF	TGTGCCAGCAGCCCCCGGGGGGTATGGGAGACCCAGTACTTC
.	11	TRBV6-2/TRBV6-3	TRBJ2-7	.	CASSQGGEQYF	TGTGCCAGCAGCCAAGGGGGCGAGCAGTACTTC
TRBD1	17	TRBV7-2	TRBJ1-2	.	CASSLAPTGATNYGYTF	TGTGCCAGCAGCTTAGCCCCGACAGGGGCCACTAACTATGGCTACACCTTC
TRBD1	18	TRBV7-9	TRBJ1-4	.	CASSLDPGQGATNEKLFF	TGTGCCAGCAGCTTAGACCCCGGACAGGGAGCAACTAATGAAAAACTGTTTTTT
TRBD2	16	TRBV5-4	TRBJ2-3	few	CASSFQRGANTDTQYF	TGTGCCAGCAGCTTTCAGCGGGGGGCCAACACAGATACGCAGTATTTT
.	15	TRBV5-4	TRBJ1-4	.	CASSSAGTRDEKLFF	TGTGCCAGCAGCTCGGCTGGGACTAGGGATGAAAAACTGTTTTTT
TRBD2	13	TRBV2	TRBJ2-7	.	CASSGGGRGLQYF	TGTGCCAGCAGCGGGGGAGGCCGGGGACTACAGTACTTC
TRBD2	15	TRBV5-6	TRBJ2-7	.	CASSWGRGGRYEQYF	TGTGCCAGCAGCTGGGGCCGGGGGGGCCGGTACGAGCAGTACTTC
TRBD2	14	TRBV5-6	TRBJ2-7	few	CASSWGGGRYEQYF	TGTGCCAGCAGCTGGGGCGGGGGGCGCTACGAGCAGTACTTC
TRBD1	15	TRBV7-2	TRBJ1-4	.	CASSSDTGANEKLFF	TGTGCCAGCAGCTCGGACACAGGGGCTAATGAAAAACTGTTTTTT
.	14	TRBV19	TRBJ2-1	.	CASTMAGPYNEQFF	TGTGCCAGTACTATGGCGGGGCCCTACAATGAGCAGTTCTTC
.	11	TRBV27	TRBJ2-5	.	CASGSTGLAYF	TGTGCCAGTGGCTCGACAGGCCTAGCGTACTTC
TRBD2	18	TRBV7-2	TRBJ2-3	.	CASSETKAGGFRTDTQYF	TGTGCCAGCAGCGAGACGAAAGCGGGGGGTTTCAGGACAGATACGCAGTATTTT
TRBD1	15	TRBV7-9	TRBJ1-2	few	CASSLKQGVNYGYTF	TGTGCCAGCAGCTTAAAACAGGGGGTTAACTATGGCTACACCTTC
TRBD2	16	TRBV3-1/TRBV3-2	TRBJ2-1	.	CASSHPGTSGADEQFF	TGTGCCAGCAGCCATCCTGGGACTAGCGGGGCTGATGAGCAGTTCTTC
.	18	TRBV27	TRBJ1-5	.	CASSSSFDITTGNQPQHF	TGTGCCAGCAGTAGCTCCTTCGACATAACGACGGGCAATCAGCCCCAGCATTTT
TRBD1	14	TRBV19	TRBJ2-1	.	CASSIGQGYNEQFF	TGTGCCAGTAGTATAGGACAGGGTTACAATGAGCAGTTCTTC
TRBD1	16	TRBV11-2	TRBJ1-2	once	CASSLDVLDREYGYTF	TGTGCCAGCAGCTTAGATGTACTGGACAGGGAGTATGGCTACACCTTC
TRBD1	15	TRBV5-1	TRBJ2-5	.	CASSLDRGPGETQYF	TGCGCCAGCAGCTTGGACAGGGGGCCCGGGGAGACCCAGTACTTC
TRBD1	16	TRBV6-2/TRBV6-3	TRBJ2-3	.	CASSPVSGTGEDTQYF	TGTGCCAGCAGTCCCGTCTCCGGGACAGGGGAGGATACGCAGTATTTT
TRBD1	15	TRBV7-3	TRBJ2-3	.	CASSPRDRGTDTQYF	TGTGCCAGCAGCCCGAGGGACAGGGGCACAGATACGCAGTATTTT
.	16	TRBV19	TRBJ1-2	.	CASSIRQTSTNYGYTF	TGTGCCAGTAGTATTAGACAGACCTCGACTAACTATGGCTACACCTTC